This T cell receptor (beta chain) was observed in a study of CD8+CD57+ T cells in acquired aplastic anemia. Looking at the study overall: Around 3.2 ug was the average amount of DNA from sorted CD4+ and CD8+ cells.

Genomic DNA constituted the template upon which TCR beta VDJ and CDR3 profiling was performed. MiXCR, run by TCRdb on the reads, gives a single entry per CDR3 protein. The top ten hold 0.75% to 0.95% of the sample, which has hundreds of thousands of distinct CDR3 sequences, approximately 33% seen once. CDR1 is SGHDN and CDR2 is FVKESK in the germline V gene. Trimming removed 0 bases from V and 0 bases from J, with 11 bases in between. The CDR3 extends over 17 amino acids. For sequencing, patients were chosen who had shown expansion of CD8+CD57+ cells by flow cytometry. Every patient had severe acquired aplastic anemia.

The receptor comes from a human donor with aplastic anemia. Sequencing used sorted CD4+, CD8+, or CD8+CD57+ T cells (not recorded which) from PBMCs. This chain uses TRBV14 with TRBJ2-2, with no clear D. The CDR3 DNA sequence: TGTGCCAGCAGCCAAGATCGGGTCCGCACGAACACCGGGGAGCTGTTTTTT. Its translation: CASSQDRVRTNTGELFF.